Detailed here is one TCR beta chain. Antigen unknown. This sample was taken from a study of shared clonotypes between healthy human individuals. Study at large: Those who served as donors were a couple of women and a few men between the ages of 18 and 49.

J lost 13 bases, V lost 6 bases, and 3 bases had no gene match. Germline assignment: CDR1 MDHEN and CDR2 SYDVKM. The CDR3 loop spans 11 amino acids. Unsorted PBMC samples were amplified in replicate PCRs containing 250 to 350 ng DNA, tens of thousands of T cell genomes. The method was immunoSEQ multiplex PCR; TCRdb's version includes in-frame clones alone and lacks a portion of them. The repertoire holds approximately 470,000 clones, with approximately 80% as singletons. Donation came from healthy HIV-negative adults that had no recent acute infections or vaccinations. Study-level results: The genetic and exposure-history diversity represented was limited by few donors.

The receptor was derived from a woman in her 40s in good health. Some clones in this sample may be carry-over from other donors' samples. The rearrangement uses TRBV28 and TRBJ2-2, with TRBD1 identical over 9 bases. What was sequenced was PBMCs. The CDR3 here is CASSLDRGLFF. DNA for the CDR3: TGTGCCAGCAGCCTGGACAGGGGGCTGTTTTTT.